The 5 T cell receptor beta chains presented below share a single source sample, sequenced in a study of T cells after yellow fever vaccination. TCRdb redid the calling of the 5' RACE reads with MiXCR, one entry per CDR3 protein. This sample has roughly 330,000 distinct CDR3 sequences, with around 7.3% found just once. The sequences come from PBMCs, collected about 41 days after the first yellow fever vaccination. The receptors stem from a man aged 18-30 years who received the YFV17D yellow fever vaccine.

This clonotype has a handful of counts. The CDR3 region is CATSRVEGVDYGYTF. The CDR3 region has the DNA TGTGCCACCAGCAGAGTTGAAGGGGTCGACTATGGCTACACCTTC. The chain is built from TRBV15 and TRBJ1-2; a weak D match, TRBD1 (5 bases). V was shortened by 1 base and J by 3 bases, with 12 bases between the two germline ends. This CDR3 region has 15 residues. From germline, CDR1 is LNHNV and CDR2 YYDKDF (reference sequence).

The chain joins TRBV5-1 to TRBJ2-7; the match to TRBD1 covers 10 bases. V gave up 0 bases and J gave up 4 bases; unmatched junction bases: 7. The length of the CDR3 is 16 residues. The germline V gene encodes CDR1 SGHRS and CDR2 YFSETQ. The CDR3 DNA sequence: TGCGCCAGCAGCTTGGCCCCGGGACAGGGGTTTTACGAGCAGTACTTC. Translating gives CASSLAPGQGFYEQYF.

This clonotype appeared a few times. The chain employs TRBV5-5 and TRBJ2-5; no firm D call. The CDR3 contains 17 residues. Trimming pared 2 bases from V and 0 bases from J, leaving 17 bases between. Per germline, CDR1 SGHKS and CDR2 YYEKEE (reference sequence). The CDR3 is CASSFLFGVSYQETQYF. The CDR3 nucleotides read TGTGCCAGCAGCTTTCTGTTCGGTGTCAGTTACCAAGAGACCCAGTACTTC.

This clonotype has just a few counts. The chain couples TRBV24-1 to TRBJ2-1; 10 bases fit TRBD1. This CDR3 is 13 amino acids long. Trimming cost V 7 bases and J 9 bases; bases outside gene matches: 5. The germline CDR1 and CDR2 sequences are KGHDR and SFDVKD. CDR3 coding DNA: TGTGCCACCAGGGGGACAGGGGACGGTGAGCAGTTCTTC. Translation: CATRGTGDGEQFF.

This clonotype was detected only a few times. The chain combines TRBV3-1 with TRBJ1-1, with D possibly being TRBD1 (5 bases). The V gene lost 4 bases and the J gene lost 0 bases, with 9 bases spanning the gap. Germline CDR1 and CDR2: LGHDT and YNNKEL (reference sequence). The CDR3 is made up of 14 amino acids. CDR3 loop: CASSRGTLNTEAFF. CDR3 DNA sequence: TGTGCCAGCAGCCGAGGGACTTTGAACACTGAAGCTTTCTTT.